This T cell receptor (beta chain) was captured in a study of Ad26.COV2.S vaccination and SARS-CoV-2 variants. Study-wide context: As a participant in COV1001, the donor was in the Ad26.COV2.S trial arm. Whole-study findings and limits: Vaccine recipients surpassed placebo recipients in spike-specific TCR breadth.

Treatment described: around 19 received Ad26.COV2.S at low or high dose, single or two shots; five or six received placebo; per-sample allocation not given. Sampling happened 63 days after the first vaccine or placebo injection. With respect to this clone: Its antigen is still unknown.

Sequencing used immunoSEQ multiplex PCR; TCRdb keeps in-frame clones, though not all of them. The sample shows hundreds of thousands of clones, more than 85% of them seen only once. This clonotype was sampled from a person aged 18-65 years who received the Ad26.COV2.S COVID-19 vaccine or a placebo. Here the sequenced sample was peripheral blood, taken in a trial of Ad26.COV2.S vaccine versus placebo.

The CDR3 spells CASSLAGGALTEAFF. In nucleotides, the CDR3 is TGCGCCAGCAGCTTGGCGGGTGGCGCTTTAACTGAAGCTTTCTTT. The rearrangement links TRBV5-1 to TRBJ1-1; D gene uncertain. CDR3 length equals 15 residues. Germline V lookup: CDR1 SGHRS, CDR2 YFSETQ. Trimming removed 0 bases at V and 5 bases at J, with 14 bases between.